The 8 T cell receptor beta chains below all came from one sample that was sequenced in a study of T cells in Graves' hyperthyroidism and ophthalmopathy. RNA transcripts yielded amplified TCR beta CDR3 regions. When the TCR CDR3 underwent first-round RT-PCR, the HTBI primer set was used. MiXCR was run by TCRdb on the multiplex PCR reads, yielding one entry per CDR3 protein. This table holds approximately 420,000 distinct CDR3 sequences, more than 12% found once. Sequencing input: blood. Receptor source: a woman aged 25 to 39 with Graves' hyperthyroidism.

The chain employs TRBV12-3 or TRBV12-4 and TRBJ1-4; 8 nucleotides line up with TRBD1. This CDR3 comprises 15 residues. V trimming: 6 bases; J trimming: 7 bases; junction bases outside the gene matches: 10. CDR3 sequence: CASRKSTGGSEKLFF. The DNA of the CDR3 is TGTGCCAGCAGAAAGTCAACAGGGGGGTCTGAAAAACTGTTTTTT.

The chain joins TRBV28 to TRBJ2-7; D might be TRBD2 (5 bases). The length of the CDR3 is 14 residues. The V end was cut by 5 bases, the J end by 0 bases, with 11 bases between. Germline V gene lookup returns CDR1 MDHEN and CDR2 SYDVKM. CDR3: CASSPYGSSYEQYF. CDR3 in DNA: TGTGCCAGCAGTCCCTATGGGAGCTCCTACGAGCAGTACTTC.

This clonotype came up many times. The chain couples TRBV7-8 to TRBJ2-7; 8 bases fit TRBD2. Germline trimming cut 5 bases from V and 4 bases from J; bases unmatched to any gene: 10. This CDR3 comprises 15 residues. Germline-derived CDR1 and CDR2 are SGHVS and FQNEAQ. The CDR3 DNA reads TGTGCCAGCAGCCCCCAAGGAGTAGCGGGGTACGAGCAGTACTTC. As protein: CASSPQGVAGYEQYF.

This clonotype has just a few counts. The rearrangement uses TRBV20-1 and TRBJ2-7; TRBD2 agrees at 8 bases. The length of the CDR3 is 15 residues. The ends lost 1 base at V and 5 bases at J; junction bases unmatched: 10. Germline-derived CDR1 and CDR2 are DFQATT and SNEGSKA (reference sequence). The CDR3 DNA sequence: TGCAGTGCTAGAGTCGGTAGTAGCGGGACACACGAGCAGTACTTC. This sequence encodes CSARVGSSGTHEQYF.

The V call is TRBV29-1, the J call TRBJ2-3; possible D gene TRBD1, 5 bases. V lost 0 bases and J lost 4, with 17 bases in between. This CDR3 spans 16 amino acids. The germline gives CDR1 SQVTM, CDR2 ANQGSEA. The CDR3 DNA sequence: TGCAGCGTTGAAGATCGGCAGGGTGGAATCCCAGATACGCAGTATTTT. It translates to CSVEDRQGGIPDTQYF.

The sample holds many counts of this clonotype. The chain carries TRBV12-3 or TRBV12-4 and TRBJ2-7; 7 nucleotides agree with TRBD2. V shed 6 bases and J 1 base; nucleotides not matched to a gene: 3. The CDR3 spans 13 residues. CDR3 sequence: CASSTGLSYEQYF. Here the CDR3 DNA reads TGTGCCAGCAGCACGGGACTATCCTACGAGCAGTACTTC.

In this sample, this clonotype turned up many times. The chain employs TRBV5-1 and TRBJ2-3, with 8 bases that match TRBD1. Germline V gene sequence: CDR1 SGHRS, CDR2 YFSETQ. The CDR3 contains 16 residues. Trimming removed 1 base from V and 6 bases from J; junction bases left unmatched: 10. CDR3 nucleotide sequence: TGCGCCAGCAGCTTGCAGGGGGCCTCCCCTTACGATACGCAGTATTTT. Protein product: CASSLQGASPYDTQYF.

There are a few counts of this clonotype. The chain is built from TRBV20-1 and TRBJ2-5, with TRBD2 matching 10 bases. J lost 4 bases, V lost 7 bases, and 6 bases had no gene match. Germline CDR1 DFQATT, CDR2 SNEGSKA (reference sequence). The CDR3 has 13 amino acids. CDR3 sequence: CSEGASGRETQYF. The CDR3 DNA reads as TGCAGTGAAGGGGCTAGCGGGAGAGAGACCCAGTACTTC.